The 16 T cell receptor beta chains below come from one sample, sequenced in a study of T cell responses to AZD1222 COVID-19 vaccine (TCRdb year 2021). In the paper's terms, the time point label means: about 28 days (+/-7) after the second vaccine dose. Library preparation used the immunoSEQ multiplex PCR assay. Here the immuneACCESS table is served through TCRdb, limited to in-frame sequences with V and J called. Missing clones are a known gap in these copies; in checked studies unresolved V genes cover under half, and the rest lacks a known reason. For this sample the table gives 120,000 to 150,000 clones, of which roughly 84% were detected only once. The ten largest clones represent roughly 5.1% of the sample. The source was peripheral blood, collected 28 days after the second AZD1222 dose. The source is an adult who received the AZD1222 COVID-19 vaccine.

The chain links TRBV18 to TRBJ1-6; 9 nucleotides line up with TRBD1. CDR1 KGHSH and CDR2 LQKENI come from the germline V gene. This CDR3 is built from 12 residues. V dropped 6 bases and J dropped 15; count of bases not matched to a gene: 6. DNA of the CDR3: TGTGCCAGCTCCCAGGACAGGGGTCACCTCCACTTT. This codes for CASSQDRGHLHF.

V usage is TRBV29-1 and J usage is TRBJ2-7, with a possible D match to TRBD1 (7 bases). This CDR3 spans 13 amino acids. The V end was cut by 7 bases, the J end by 3 bases, with 16 bases between. The germline V gene encodes CDR1 SQVTM and CDR2 ANQGSEA. CDR3 region: CSAGGTADYEQYF. CDR3 in DNA: TGCAGCGCTGGAGGGACAGCTGACTACGAGCAGTACTTC.

A note on this clone: Within the sample, other DNA sequences also encode this same CDR3. This chain links TRBV19 with TRBJ1-3; D uncertain. The CDR3 contains 14 residues. Germline V gene sequence: CDR1 LNHDA, CDR2 SQIVND (reference sequence). The ends were cut back, 2 bases at V and 0 bases at J, with 5 bases in the middle. CDR3 loop: CASSIMSSGNTIYF. The CDR3 DNA sequence: TGTGCCAGTAGTATAATGAGCTCTGGAAACACCATATATTTT.

V is TRBV15 and J is TRBJ1-5; no reliable D call. V shed 1 base and J shed 5 bases, with 15 bases lying between them. CDR1 is LNHNV and CDR2 is YYDKDF in the germline V gene (reference sequence). The CDR3 covers 16 residues. The CDR3 nucleotides read TGTGCCACCAGCAGAGCTTCGGCAGATAGTCATCAGCCCCAGCATTTT. Residues: CATSRASADSHQPQHF. The whole variable domain, filled in from reference TRBV15 and TRBJ1-5, reads DAMVIQNPRYQVTQFGKPVTLSCSQTLNHNVMYWYQQKSSQAPKLLFHYYDKDFNNEADTPDNFQSRRPNTSFCFLDIRSPGLGDTAMYLCATSRASADSHQPQHFGDGTRLSIL.

The genes are TRBV3-1 (or the pseudogene TRBV3-2) and TRBJ2-7, with TRBD2 matching 8 bases. From germline, CDR1 is LGHDT and CDR2 YNNKEL (reference sequence). The CDR3 runs to 13 residues. V gave up 5 bases and J gave up 5 bases; unmatched junction bases: 5. CDR3 DNA sequence: TGTGCCAGCAGCTACACTAGCGGCCACGAGCAGTACTTC. This gives the protein CASSYTSGHEQYF.

The chain carries TRBV28 and TRBJ1-5, with D tentatively TRBD1 (5 bases). The CDR3 spans 15 residues. Per germline, CDR1 MDHEN and CDR2 SYDVKM. The V and J ends lost 7 bases and 1 base respectively, with 14 bases between them. CDR3 protein: CASTTGTPSNQPQHF. The CDR3 nucleotides are TGTGCCAGCACTACCGGGACTCCGAGCAATCAGCCCCAGCATTTT.

The J gene is TRBJ1-3, the V gene TRBV5-4; tentative D call: TRBD1 (6 bases). Germline V gene sequence: CDR1 SGHNT, CDR2 YYREEE (reference sequence). V was cut by 2 bases and J by 2 bases, with 8 bases left in between. The CDR3 contains 14 residues. The CDR3 coding sequence is TGTGCCAGCAGCTTACAGGGACCTGGAAACACCATATATTTT. As protein: CASSLQGPGNTIYF.

J is TRBJ2-7 and V is TRBV21-1; the tabulated D call, TRBD1, remains unverified against the DNA. TRBV21-1 is assigned pseudogene status. The CDR3 loop spans 15 amino acids. The CDR3: CASHRGQAFSYEQYF. Here the CDR3 DNA reads TGTGCCAGCCACAGGGGGCAGGCTTTCTCCTACGAGCAGTACTTC.

The V gene is TRBV7-9, the J gene TRBJ2-7; tentative D call: TRBD2 (6 bases). Trimming pared 2 bases from V and 2 bases from J, leaving 13 bases between. The V gene's germline CDR1 is SEHNR and CDR2 FQNEAQ (reference sequence). The CDR3 sequence is 15 residues long. The CDR3 reads CASSLRRGDPYEQYF. As DNA, the CDR3 is TGTGCCAGCAGCTTACGGCGGGGAGACCCCTACGAGCAGTACTTC.

V is TRBV6-6 and J is TRBJ2-4, with a tentative D call TRBD2 (7 bases). This CDR3 is built from 17 residues. V was clipped by 5 bases and J by 2 bases, with 19 bases between them. Germline CDR1 is MNHNY and CDR2 is SVGAGI (reference sequence). CDR3 nucleotide sequence: TGTGCCAGCAGTCCCGAGAGGGGGGGGCCTTCCAAAAACATTCAGTACTTC. Protein product: CASSPERGGPSKNIQYF.

The J gene is TRBJ2-1, the V gene TRBV27; tentatively, D is TRBD2 (7 bases). With 6 bases removed from V and 2 bases from J, the gap between germline ends came to 14 bases. CDR3 length: 15 residues. Germline V lookup: CDR1 MNHEY, CDR2 SMNVEV (reference sequence). CDR3 region: CASRRGGPAYNEQFF. CDR3 nucleotide sequence: TGTGCCAGCAGAAGGGGGGGCCCAGCCTACAATGAGCAGTTCTTC.

The chain recombines TRBV29-1 with TRBJ2-1; 11 bases match TRBD1. V lost 7 bases and J lost 5; bases outside the gene matches: 7. The length of the CDR3 is 14 residues. Germline values: CDR1 SQVTM, CDR2 ANQGSEA. In DNA, the CDR3 is TGCAGCGCCCGGGACAGGGGGATTCACAATGAGCAGTTCTTC. It yields the protein CSARDRGIHNEQFF.

This chain joins TRBV18 and TRBJ1-1; D is unresolved. Germline CDR1 and CDR2: KGHSH and LQKENI. V lost 1 base and J lost 1, with 4 bases in between. The CDR3 length is 13 residues. CDR3 nucleotide sequence: TGTGCCAGCTCACCACAGGGGAACACTGAAGCTTTCTTT. Translated: CASSPQGNTEAFF.

The V gene is TRBV4-1, the J gene TRBJ2-3, with 9 bases identical to TRBD2. The V and J ends lost 0 bases and 4 bases, in that order; junction bases with no gene match: 8. Germline V gene data show CDR1 as MGHRA and CDR2 as YSYEKL. This CDR3 is built from 17 residues. As DNA, the CDR3 is TGCGCCAGCAGCCAAGATACCCCGCGGGGGGGCGCAGATACGCAGTATTTT. Its protein is CASSQDTPRGGADTQYF.

The V call is TRBV10-2, the J call TRBJ2-3, with TRBD2 as a possible D gene (6 bases). Trimming shortened V by 4 bases and J by 6 bases, and 11 bases separated the two germline ends. The CDR3 covers 13 residues. The germline CDR1 and CDR2 sequences are WSHSY and SAAADI. CDR3 loop: CASSGTRGDTQYF. The CDR3 DNA is TGCGCCAGCAGTGGGACCCGGGGGGATACGCAGTATTTT.

About this clone itself: At the DNA level, this CDR3 is encoded by other sequences in the same sample as well. J is TRBJ2-2 and V is TRBV11-3; TRBD1 is a possible D gene (6 bases). Between the trimmed V and J ends, which lost 8 bases and 5 bases, there was a span of 9 bases. The length of the CDR3 is 12 residues. The germline gives CDR1 SGHNT, CDR2 YENEEA. The CDR3 here is CASRQGTGELFF. The CDR3, as DNA: TGTGCCAGCCGGCAGGGGACCGGGGAGCTGTTTTTT.